This T cell receptor beta chain was recorded in a study of blood T cell repertoires in COVID-19. Seattle's cohort entered during active infection and was followed longitudinally. V lost 6 bases and J lost 5, with 5 bases in between. The CDR3 extends over 11 amino acids. Germline-derived CDR1 and CDR2 are MNHEY and SVGAGI. The protocol was immunoSEQ multiplex PCR, while the TCRdb copy is restricted to in-frame clones and leaves out a portion. The sample includes 150,000 to 200,000 clones, around 79% of them seen just once. Specimen: peripheral blood. The rearrangement joins TRBV6-5 to TRBJ2-1; D ambiguous. The source is a woman between 40 and 50 years old with COVID-19, enrolled during active disease. The CDR3 nucleotides are TGTGCCAGCAGCTTCGACAATGAGCAGTTCTTC. This sequence encodes CASSFDNEQFF.